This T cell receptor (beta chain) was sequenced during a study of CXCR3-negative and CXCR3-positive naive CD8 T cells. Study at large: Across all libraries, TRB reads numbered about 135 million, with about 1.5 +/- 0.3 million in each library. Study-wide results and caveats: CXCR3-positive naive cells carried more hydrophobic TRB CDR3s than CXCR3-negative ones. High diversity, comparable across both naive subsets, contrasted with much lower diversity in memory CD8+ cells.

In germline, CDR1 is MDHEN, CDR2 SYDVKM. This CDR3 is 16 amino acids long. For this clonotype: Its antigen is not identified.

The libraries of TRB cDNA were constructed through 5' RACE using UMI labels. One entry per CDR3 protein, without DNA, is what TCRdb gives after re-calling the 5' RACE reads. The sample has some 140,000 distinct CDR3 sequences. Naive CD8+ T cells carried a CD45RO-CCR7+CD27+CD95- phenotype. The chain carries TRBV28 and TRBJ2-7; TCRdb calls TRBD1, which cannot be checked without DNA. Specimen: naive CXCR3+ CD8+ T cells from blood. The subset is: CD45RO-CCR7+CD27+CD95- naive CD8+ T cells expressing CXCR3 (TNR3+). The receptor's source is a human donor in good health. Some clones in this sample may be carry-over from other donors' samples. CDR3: CASSSISAADRYEQYF.